These T cell receptor beta chains were read from a single sample in a study of T-cell memory formation after mild COVID-19. TCRdb fed the 5' RACE reads into MiXCR, producing one record per CDR3 protein. Found here are more than 300,000 distinct CDR3 sequences, approximately 15% of them singletons; the top ten hold 22%. Sample: PBMCs or a T cell subset sorted from them (not recorded which). These receptors all come from a man between 18 and 35 years old who had mild COVID-19 (a few samples of this study predate the infection). Cell type and time point are not known. The CDR3 runs from the conserved cysteine through the conserved F or W. D genes are given only for firm matches. A clone size is listed for some rows: how often the clone was seen (once, few, many), or a class if it is expanded.

V	J	length	size	D	DNA	CDR3
TRBV6-1	TRBJ1-1	12	-	-	TGTGCCAGCAGACAGGCGAACACTGAAGCTTTCTTT	CASRQANTEAFF
TRBV7-2	TRBJ2-4	13	few	-	TGTGCCAGCAGCTTGTGGGGGAAAAACATTCAGTACTTC	CASSLWGKNIQYF
TRBV4-2	TRBJ2-7	14	-	-	TGTGCCAGCAGCCAAGTACTAGGGGAATACGAGCAGTACTTC	CASSQVLGEYEQYF
TRBV12-3/TRBV12-4	TRBJ1-1	11	-	-	TGTGCCAGCAGCGCTCTCGGGGCGGCTTTCTTT	CASSALGAAFF
TRBV6-4	TRBJ1-2	13	-	-	TGTGCCAGCAGTGCCTACGGATCCTATGGCTACACCTTC	CASSAYGSYGYTF
TRBV6-5	TRBJ1-2	13	few	-	TGTGCCAGCAGACCCTTTTGGGGCTATGGCTACACCTTC	CASRPFWGYGYTF
TRBV4-1	TRBJ1-6	13	few	-	TGCGCCAGCAGCCCGCCGAGGAGTTCACCCCTCCACTTT	CASSPPRSSPLHF
TRBV19	TRBJ1-1	16	-	-	TGTGCCAGTAGTATAGATCTCTGGGTCGGGACAACTGAAGCTTTCTTT	CASSIDLWVGTTEAFF
TRBV7-3	TRBJ2-1	17	few	TRBD2	TGTGCCAGCAGTCCTATGGGGGGGGGATTCACCTACAATGAGCAGTTCTTC	CASSPMGGGFTYNEQFF
TRBV6-5	TRBJ1-6	15	-	-	TGTGCCAGCGGGATGGACACAACACCCGCATCACCCCTCCACTTT	CASGMDTTPASPLHF
TRBV6-2/TRBV6-3	TRBJ2-1	17	-	TRBD2	TGTGCCAGCAGTTCCTTGCCCGGGACTAGCGGGGACAATGAGCAGTTCTTC	CASSSLPGTSGDNEQFF
TRBV5-1	TRBJ2-5	14	few	TRBD2	TGCGCCAGCAGCTTTCACGGGGAGGGAGAGACCCAGTACTTC	CASSFHGEGETQYF
TRBV20-1	TRBJ2-5	17	-	TRBD2	TGCAGTGCTACAGGACTAGCGGGGGGTACAAAGAAAGAGACCCAGTACTTC	CSATGLAGGTKKETQYF
TRBV20-1	TRBJ2-3	14	-	-	TGCAGTGCTAGTTGGCGAGGTATCGCAGATACGCAGTATTTT	CSASWRGIADTQYF
TRBV14	TRBJ1-2	16	few	TRBD1	TGTGCCAGCAGCCAAGACCCGGGACAGGGGAGCTATGGCTACACCTTC	CASSQDPGQGSYGYTF
TRBV7-2	TRBJ1-2	15	-	-	TGTGCCAGCAGCAACTACCCGGGGAGCAACTATGGCTACACCTTC	CASSNYPGSNYGYTF
TRBV27	TRBJ2-1	13	few	-	TGTGCCAGCAGTTTTCGGGGAAATAATGAGCAGTTCTTC	CASSFRGNNEQFF
TRBV15	TRBJ2-1	15	few	-	TGTGCCACCAGCAGAGGAGGTAGCGGAGTCTTGGAGCAGTTCTTC	CATSRGGSGVLEQFF
TRBV20-1	TRBJ1-1	13	-	-	TGCAGTGCTCGCACCGGAGGAGACACTGAAGCTTTCTTT	CSARTGGDTEAFF
TRBV24-1	TRBJ1-2	14	-	-	TGTGCCACCAGTGATACGACAGAGAACTATGGCTACACCTTC	CATSDTTENYGYTF
TRBV4-1	TRBJ2-3	15	few	-	TGCGCCAGCAGCCAAGAGACAGGTAGCACAGATACGCAGTATTTT	CASSQETGSTDTQYF
TRBV12-3/TRBV12-4	TRBJ1-2	18	-	TRBD1	TGTGCCAGCAGTGACCTCGGGACAGGGAGGAACTCTAACTATGGCTACACCTTC	CASSDLGTGRNSNYGYTF
TRBV21-1	TRBJ1-5	16	few	-	TGTGCCACCGACCGGGAAGACAGTAATAGCAATCAGCCCCAGCATTTT	CATDREDSNSNQPQHF